The source of this TCR beta chain is a study of blood T cell repertoires in COVID-19. Repertoires were generated with immunoSEQ multiplex PCR, while TCRdb's copy carries only in-frame clones and drops some. The sample gives 100,000 or so clones, roughly nine tenths of which show up once; roughly a sixth is in the top ten. Germline V gene data show CDR1 as SQVTM and CDR2 as ANQGSEA. After removal of 6 bases from V and 4 bases from J, the junction contained 3 bases not matched to a gene. CDR3 length: 12 residues. This chain uses TRBV29-1 with TRBJ2-5, with 9 nucleotides matching TRBD1. Sequencing used peripheral blood. This TCR was sampled from a man over 45 with acute or convalescent COVID-19. The CDR3 sequence is CSVGTGTETQYF. For the CDR3, the DNA is TGCAGCGTGGGGACAGGGACAGAGACCCAGTACTTC.